The 24 T cell receptor beta chains below were found in one sample sequenced in a study of Tregs in tolerant kidney transplant recipients. The table came from immunoSEQ multiplex PCR; TCRdb's copy has only in-frame clones and leaves some out. The sample lists fewer than 70,000 clones, around 80% occurring once. What was sequenced was CD4+ T cells from blood. Source of these receptors: a human donor in good health.

V usage is TRBV25-1 and J usage is TRBJ1-1; TRBD1 is a possible D gene (5 bases). CDR1 MGHDK and CDR2 SYGVNS come from the germline V gene. V was clipped by 6 bases and J by 1 base, with 6 bases between them. The CDR3 totals 12 residues. CDR3 nucleotide sequence: TGTGCCAGCAGGAGGGGGAACACTGAAGCTTTCTTT. Translation: CASRRGNTEAFF.

CDR3 sequence reads: CASSRMGRVPQPQHF. Written as DNA, the CDR3 is TGTGCCAGCAGCCGTATGGGACGGGTCCCTCAGCCCCAGCATTTT. This chain connects TRBV7-2 to TRBJ1-5; TRBD1 might be the D (5 bases). CDR1 is SGHTA, CDR2 FQGNSA, per germline. Trimming removed 5 bases at V and 6 bases at J, with 17 bases between. The CDR3 is 15 amino acids.

In nucleotides, the CDR3 is TGTGCCACCAGCAGTGTGAGGGAAGCTGAAGCTTTCTTT. Translating gives CATSSVREAEAFF. The chain joins TRBV15 to TRBJ1-1; D is unclear. Germline V gene data show CDR1 as LNHNV and CDR2 as YYDKDF (reference sequence). Trimming stripped 3 bases from V and 6 bases from J, with 11 bases between. CDR3 length: 13 amino acids.

V usage is TRBV7-3 and J usage is TRBJ2-1; D remains ambiguous. This CDR3 has 16 amino acids. CDR1 SGHTA and CDR2 FQGTGA come from the germline V gene. The V and J ends lost 2 bases and 3 bases respectively, with 14 bases between them. For the CDR3, the DNA is TGTGCCAGCAGCTTATTTGCCGATCCGAGCTACAATGAGCAGTTCTTC. Translation gives CASSLFADPSYNEQFF. The variable domain in full, completed from reference TRBV7-3 and TRBJ2-1, reads GAGVSQTPSNKVTEKGKYVELRCDPISGHTALYWYRQSLGQGPEFLIYFQGTGAADDSGLPNDRFFAVRPEGSVSTLKIQRTERGDSAVYLCASSLFADPSYNEQFFGPGTRLTVL.

This chain connects TRBV14 to TRBJ2-7; no firm D call. Per the germline V gene, CDR1 is SGHDN and CDR2 is FVKESK. The CDR3 totals 12 residues. The V gene lost 1 base and the J gene lost 9 bases, with 10 bases spanning the gap. Written as DNA, the CDR3 is TGTGCCAGCAGCCAAGGATTGCTGGGGCAGTACTTC. Protein sequence: CASSQGLLGQYF.

The CDR3: CASSYSSINYGYTF. CDR3 nucleotide sequence: TGTGCCAGCAGTTACTCGAGCATTAACTATGGCTACACCTTC. The chain combines TRBV6-5 with TRBJ1-2; D unresolved. From germline, CDR1 is MNHEY and CDR2 SVGAGI. The CDR3 loop spans 14 amino acids. V lost 0 bases to trimming and J lost 1 base, with 6 bases between them.

This chain links TRBV5-1 with TRBJ1-2, with D unresolved. The germline CDR1 and CDR2 sequences are SGHRS and YFSETQ. V shed 5 bases and J shed 2 bases, with 13 bases lying between them. CDR3 size: 14 residues. The CDR3 DNA sequence: TGCGCCAGCAGTACGGACCGCCCGAACTATGGCTACACCTTC. It encodes CASSTDRPNYGYTF.

This rearrangement joins TRBV7-8 to TRBJ1-5, with D maybe TRBD1 (6 bases). The CDR3 covers 16 residues. Looked up from germline, CDR1 is SGHVS and CDR2 is FQNEAQ. Trimming cost V 2 bases and J 5 bases, with 16 bases left between them. The CDR3 here is CASSLFSRGAHQPQHF. DNA for the CDR3: TGTGCCAGCAGCTTATTTAGTCGGGGGGCGCATCAGCCCCAGCATTTT.

This sequence joins TRBV14 and TRBJ2-3, with D possibly TRBD1 on 5 matching bases. CDR1 and CDR2 from the germline V gene are SGHDN and FVKESK. The germline V and J ends were trimmed by 4 bases and 1 base, with 15 bases remaining between them. This CDR3 is built from 16 residues. For the CDR3, the DNA is TGTGCCAGCAGCCCACTCCCAGGGCGAGGCACAGATACGCAGTATTTT. This sequence encodes CASSPLPGRGTDTQYF.

V gene TRBV27 combines with J gene TRBJ2-4; D is tentatively TRBD1 or TRBD2 (6 bases each). V was clipped by 4 bases and J by 6 bases, with 13 bases between them. CDR3 size: 14 residues. Germline CDR1 and CDR2: MNHEY and SMNVEV (reference sequence). This CDR3 reads CASSSKGGPNIQYF. DNA of the CDR3: TGTGCCAGCAGTTCCAAGGGGGGACCAAACATTCAGTACTTC.

V is TRBV29-1 and J is TRBJ2-3; D remains ambiguous. Germline CDR1 reads SQVTM; CDR2 reads ANQGSEA. The V and J ends lost 6 bases and 7 bases respectively, with 14 bases between them. This CDR3 has 12 amino acids. Here the CDR3 DNA reads TGCAGCGTCATATCGACTGGGCATACGCAGTATTTT. It specifies CSVISTGHTQYF.

The V call is TRBV7-2, the J call TRBJ2-7; D possibly uses TRBD1 or TRBD2 (6 bases each). This CDR3 spans 16 amino acids. Trimming took 1 base from V and 1 from J, leaving 14 bases between them. The germline V gene encodes CDR1 SGHTA and CDR2 FQGNSA. The CDR3 DNA reads as TGTGCCAGCAGCTTAGATACGGGGGCGAAATCCTACGAGCAGTACTTC. Its protein product is CASSLDTGAKSYEQYF.

The chain employs TRBV27 and TRBJ2-7; D may be TRBD2 (6 bases). The CDR3 runs 11 residues. V gave up 9 bases and J gave up 6 bases, with 12 bases separating them. Germline V gene sequence: CDR1 MNHEY, CDR2 SMNVEV (reference sequence). The CDR3 is CASRGSPEQYF. Written as DNA, the CDR3 is TGTGCCAGTCGGGGGTCCCCCGAGCAGTACTTC.

The chain links TRBV9 to TRBJ1-6; D is uncertain. The CDR3 extends over 13 amino acids. V shed 0 bases and J shed 7 bases, with 5 bases lying between them. Germline CDR1 SGDLS, CDR2 YYNGEE. The CDR3 region is CASSVGRNSPLHF. Here the CDR3 DNA reads TGTGCCAGCAGCGTAGGAAGGAATTCACCCCTCCACTTT. Full variable domain (rest looked up from reference TRBV9 and TRBJ1-6): DSGVTQTPKHLITATGQRVTLRCSPRSGDLSVYWYQQSLDQGLQFLIQYYNGEERAKGNILERFSAQQFPDLHSELNLSSLELGDSALYFCASSVGRNSPLHFGNGTRLTVT.

CDR3 coding DNA: TGTGCCATCAGGGGCGATTCTATCAAACTAGGAAAGACTTACAATGAGCAGTTCTTC. Protein: CAIRGDSIKLGKTYNEQFF. J is TRBJ2-1 and V is TRBV10-3; D possibly corresponds to TRBD2 (5 bases). CDR3 length: 19 amino acids. V lost 6 bases and J 4 bases, leaving 28 bases between the germline ends. Per the germline V gene, CDR1 is ENHRY and CDR2 is SYGVKD.

The gene calls are TRBV11-2 and TRBJ2-7; 7 bases are shared with TRBD2. The CDR3 totals 15 residues. Germline V gene sequence: CDR1 SGHAT, CDR2 FQNNGV. The V segment lost 6 bases and the J segment 0 bases; nucleotides outside the gene matches: 8. CDR3 nucleotide sequence: TGTGCCAGCAGACCTACCGGGGGGTCCTCCTACGAGCAGTACTTC. Translating gives CASRPTGGSSYEQYF.

The chain carries TRBV29-1 and TRBJ1-1; unclear D gene. CDR1 SQVTM and CDR2 ANQGSEA come from the germline V gene. V lost 3 bases and J lost 1, with 9 bases in between. The CDR3 has 13 residues. The CDR3 DNA sequence: TGCAGCGTTGAGGCGTTCGGGAACACTGAAGCTTTCTTT. It specifies CSVEAFGNTEAFF.

In DNA, the CDR3 is TGCGCCACGAAAGTGGCAGGCGGTGAGGGAACTGAAGCTTTCTTT. The encoded protein is CATKVAGGEGTEAFF. V and J are TRBV5-1 and TRBJ1-1; the D is unclear. This CDR3 spans 15 amino acids. The germline V gene has CDR1 SGHRS and CDR2 YFSETQ. V was shortened by 9 bases and J by 5 bases, with 23 bases between the two germline ends. The complete variable domain, with remaining parts taken from reference TRBV5-1 and TRBJ1-1, reads KAGVTQTPRYLIKTRGQQVTLSCSPISGHRSVSWYQQTPGQGLQFLFEYFSETQRNKGNFPGRFSGRQFSNSRSEMNVSTLELGDSALYLCATKVAGGEGTEAFFGQGTRLTVV.

In DNA form, the CDR3 reads TGTGCCAGCAGGAGGACAGGGTTCAATGAGCAGTTCTTC. As protein: CASRRTGFNEQFF. V is TRBV7-2 and J is TRBJ2-1, with 8 bases lining up with TRBD1. Per the germline V gene, CDR1 is SGHTA and CDR2 is FQGNSA. V trimming: 6 bases; J trimming: 6 bases; junction bases outside the gene matches: 4. The CDR3 is 13 amino acids.

This chain connects TRBV6-1 to TRBJ1-2; a weak D match, TRBD1 (5 bases). The CDR3 has 12 amino acids. Trimming left V 4 bases short and J 9 bases short, with 12 bases between. Germline CDR1 reads MNHNS; CDR2 reads SASEGT. The CDR3 spells CASSGPGRRYTF. The CDR3 region has the DNA TGTGCCAGCAGTGGCCCAGGGCGACGCTACACCTTC.

This chain links TRBV7-2 with TRBJ1-2; 10 nucleotides line up with TRBD1. The junction had 13 bases not matched to a gene; V was cut back by 5 bases and J by 7 bases. This CDR3 spans 16 amino acids. The germline CDR1 and CDR2 sequences are SGHTA and FQGNSA. DNA of the CDR3: TGTGCCAGCAGCGTAACCGGACAGGGGGGAACAGGTGGCTACACCTTC. The encoded protein is CASSVTGQGGTGGYTF.

V gene TRBV7-2 combines with J gene TRBJ2-5, with D possibly TRBD1 on 6 matching bases. Germline CDR1 reads SGHTA; CDR2 reads FQGNSA. V gave up 3 bases and J gave up 0 bases, with 11 bases separating them. The CDR3 has 15 amino acids. The CDR3 protein is CASSFSDSNQETQYF. CDR3 sequence (DNA): TGTGCCAGCAGCTTTTCGGACAGCAACCAAGAGACCCAGTACTTC.

The chain combines TRBV7-2 with TRBJ2-7, with unresolved D. Per germline, CDR1 SGHTA and CDR2 FQGNSA. This CDR3 contains 14 residues. V lost 2 bases and J 4 bases, leaving 12 bases between the germline ends. CDR3 residues: CASSLKPPTYEQYF. The CDR3 nucleotides read TGTGCCAGCAGCTTAAAGCCGCCGACATACGAGCAGTACTTC. Filled out from reference TRBV7-2 and TRBJ2-7, the complete variable domain reads GAGVSQSPSNKVTEKGKDVELRCDPISGHTALYWYRQSLGQGLEFLIYFQGNSAPDKSGLPSDRFSAERTGGSVSTLTIQRTQQEDSAVYLCASSLKPPTYEQYFGPGTRLTVT.

This clone was recorded only once. The CDR3 sequence: CASGLASGQGIPYEQYF. The CDR3 DNA sequence: TGTGCTAGTGGTTTGGCTTCGGGACAGGGAATCCCCTACGAGCAGTACTTC. The chain carries TRBV12-5 and TRBJ2-7, with 9 bases aligning to TRBD1. J was trimmed by 2 bases and V by 1 base; bases with no gene match: 9. The CDR3 is 17 residues long. The germline gives CDR1 LGHNT, CDR2 FRNRAP. Looking up the rest from reference TRBV12-5 and TRBJ2-7 gives the full variable domain: DARVTQTPRHKVTEMGQEVTMRCQPILGHNTVFWYRQTMMQGLELLAYFRNRAPLDDSGMPKDRFSAEMPDATLATLKIQPSEPRDSAVYFCASGLASGQGIPYEQYFGPGTRLTVT.